The present T cell receptor beta chain was sequenced within a study of T-cell memory formation after mild COVID-19. For the study at large: Most TCR clusters belonged to a single donor.

cDNA libraries for TCR alpha and TCR beta, carrying sample barcodes and UMIs, came from 5'RACE with constant-segment primers. TCRdb re-called the 5' RACE reads with MiXCR, one entry per CDR3 protein. Of some 600,000 distinct CDR3 sequences in the sample, around 15% were seen once. The study, taken as a whole, reports: The study found contracting CD4+ clones mainly in CM and EM and contracting CD8+ clones in EMRA. Memory sampled before infection contained some responding clones, suggesting cross-reactive memory joined.

The CDR3 has 14 amino acids. Per germline, CDR1 MNHEY and CDR2 SVGAGI. The V and J ends lost 6 bases and 5 bases, in that order; junction bases with no gene match: 4. This clonotype was observed a few times. As yet, its antigen is unknown. The material sequenced was PBMCs or a T cell subset sorted from them (not recorded which). The rearrangement links TRBV6-5 to TRBJ2-3; 11 positions agree with TRBD2. The clonotype was recovered from an adult woman who had mild COVID-19 (a few samples of this study predate the infection). Cell type and time point are not known. CDR3 coding DNA: TGTGCCAGCAGGACTGGACTAGCGGGAGATACGCAGTATTTT. Encoded protein: CASRTGLAGDTQYF.